The next 21 T cell receptor beta chains were all read from a single sample in a study of blood T cell repertoires in COVID-19. Using immunoSEQ multiplex PCR, the repertoire was profiled, and TCRdb retains in-frame clones only, with some absent. The profile shows about 160,000 clones, roughly 86% of them singletons. Sequenced material: peripheral blood. The source of these receptors is a man between 45 and 60 years old with active or convalescent COVID-19.

The CDR3 reads CASSYSQRGGRKTQYF. CDR3 in DNA: TGTGCCAGCAGTTACTCCCAGCGGGGGGGCAGGAAGACCCAGTACTTC. V is TRBV6-5 and J is TRBJ2-5, with 10 bases matching TRBD2. Germline CDR1 is MNHEY and CDR2 is SVGAGI. V trimming: 0 bases; J trimming: 6 bases; junction bases outside the gene matches: 7. The CDR3 has 16 amino acids.

This clone was observed a handful of times. J is TRBJ1-6 and V is TRBV6-1, with a tentative D call TRBD1 (6 bases). CDR1 and CDR2 (germline): MNHNS, SASEGT. The CDR3 loop spans 16 amino acids. V was clipped by 4 bases and J by 2 bases, with 12 bases between them. CDR3: CASSGRGGPYNSPLHF. The DNA of the CDR3 is TGTGCCAGCAGTGGAAGGGGGGGCCCCTATAATTCACCCCTCCACTTT.

This clone was counted a few times. The V gene is TRBV19, the J gene TRBJ1-6, with D tentatively TRBD1 (6 bases). CDR3 length equals 12 residues. V dropped 11 bases and J dropped 7 bases, with 12 bases sitting between them. Looked up from germline, CDR1 is LNHDA and CDR2 is SQIVND (reference sequence). This CDR3 reads CAVGQLNSPLHF. In DNA, the CDR3 is TGTGCCGTCGGACAGTTGAATTCACCCCTCCACTTT. Looking up the rest from reference TRBV19 and TRBJ1-6 gives the full variable domain: DGGITQSPKYLFRKEGQNVTLSCEQNLNHDAMYWYRQDPGQGLRLIYYSQIVNDFQKGDIAEGYSVSREKKESFPLTVTSAQKNPTAFYLCAVGQLNSPLHFGNGTRLTVT.

The gene calls are TRBV3-1 (or the pseudogene TRBV3-2) and TRBJ2-7, with 7 positions matching TRBD1. In germline, CDR1 is LGHDT, CDR2 YNNKEL (reference sequence). The CDR3 has 14 residues. V lost 6 bases, J lost 2 bases, and 7 bases stayed unmatched. In DNA, the CDR3 is TGTGCCAGCAGTCGGACAGGAGATCCCTACGAGCAGTACTTC. Translation: CASSRTGDPYEQYF.

This chain links TRBV4-2 with TRBJ1-5; 7 bases agree with TRBD1. The CDR3 has 16 residues. After removal of 6 bases from V and 6 bases from J, the junction contained 14 bases not matched to a gene. Germline values: CDR1 LGHNA, CDR2 YNFKEQ. CDR3: CASSRWPDRDGQPQHF. CDR3 DNA: TGTGCCAGCAGTCGCTGGCCTGACAGGGACGGTCAGCCCCAGCATTTT.

The V and J genes are TRBV19 and TRBJ2-5; D possibly corresponds to TRBD1 (6 bases). The CDR3 runs to 12 residues. CDR1 is LNHDA, CDR2 SQIVND, per germline (reference sequence). The CDR3 region is CATGEGEETQYF. CDR3 DNA: TGTGCGACGGGCGAGGGGGAGGAGACCCAGTACTTC.

The chain carries TRBV19 and TRBJ1-6, with D perhaps matching TRBD1 (6 bases). V was trimmed by 9 bases and J by 5 bases, leaving 14 bases between them. The CDR3 covers 14 residues. The germline CDR1 and CDR2 sequences are LNHDA and SQIVND (reference sequence). The CDR3 DNA follows: TGTGCCAGCACCGGGACAAGAGATAATTCACCCCTCCACTTT. Translated, it gives CASTGTRDNSPLHF.

The V call is TRBV25-1, the J call TRBJ2-3; 11 bases are a match to TRBD2. This CDR3 comprises 16 residues. Germline-derived CDR1 and CDR2 are MGHDK and SYGVNS. The trim removed 0 bases at V and 5 bases at J, leaving 4 bases unmatched. The chain's CDR3 is CASSEYRLAGGDTQYF. The CDR3 DNA follows: TGTGCCAGCAGTGAATATAGGCTAGCGGGAGGAGATACGCAGTATTTT.

V gene TRBV5-1 combines with J gene TRBJ2-2; TRBD1 matches at 10 bases. The CDR3 consists of 16 residues. Germline lookup yields CDR1 SGHRS and CDR2 YFSETQ. V was clipped by 4 bases and J by 6 bases; unmatched bases: 9. The CDR3 coding sequence is TGCGCCAGCAGCGGTGATCCCGGGACAGGGGCCGGGGAGCTGTTTTTT. This translates into CASSGDPGTGAGELFF.

Many counts were recorded for this clone. The chain uses TRBV7-9 and TRBJ2-7, with 8 bases matching TRBD1. Germline V gene lookup returns CDR1 SEHNR and CDR2 FQNEAQ (reference sequence). The V segment lost 5 bases and the J segment 2 bases; nucleotides outside the gene matches: 8. The CDR3 is 15 residues long. The chain's CDR3 is CASSKQGGIAYEQYF. The CDR3, as DNA: TGTGCCAGCAGCAAACAGGGGGGTATTGCCTACGAGCAGTACTTC.

This chain uses TRBV15 with TRBJ2-4; D remains ambiguous. This CDR3 contains 15 residues. Germline V CDR1 and CDR2: LNHNV, YYDKDF (reference sequence). The germline V and J ends were trimmed by 3 bases and 4 bases, with 13 bases remaining between them. CDR3: CATSRSEVVKNIQYF. The CDR3 DNA is TGTGCCACCAGCAGGAGCGAGGTGGTAAAAAACATTCAGTACTTC.

This chain joins TRBV7-2 and TRBJ2-7; TRBD2 matches at 11 bases. Trimming at V came to 1 base and at J to 7 bases, leaving 18 bases not matched to a gene. CDR1 SGHTA and CDR2 FQGNSA come from the germline V gene. The CDR3 runs to 19 residues. The CDR3 spells CASSLVRWTSGSVSPEQYF. CDR3 nucleotide sequence: TGTGCCAGCAGCTTAGTACGTTGGACTAGCGGGTCTGTCTCTCCGGAGCAGTACTTC.

This rearrangement joins TRBV5-1 to TRBJ2-1; 11 bases align to TRBD2. Trimming took 4 bases from V and 7 from J; bases not matched to a gene: 4. Germline V gene lookup returns CDR1 SGHRS and CDR2 YFSETQ. The CDR3 is made up of 14 amino acids. CDR3 in DNA: TGCGCCAGCAGCCCGGGGACTAGCGGTAATGAGCAGTTCTTC. Translation gives CASSPGTSGNEQFF.

V is TRBV11-2 and J is TRBJ1-5, with a possible D match to TRBD1 (6 bases). Per germline, CDR1 SGHAT and CDR2 FQNNGV. The CDR3 is 15 amino acids. The V end lost 0 bases, the J end lost 3 bases, and 9 bases lay between the germline ends. As DNA, the CDR3 is TGTGCCAGCAGCTTAGAGGCAGGGGTCAATCAGCCCCAGCATTTT. Translation gives CASSLEAGVNQPQHF.

This clone was recorded once. V and J are TRBV15 and TRBJ1-1; 10 nucleotides agree with TRBD1. This CDR3 contains 16 residues. The trim removed 1 base at V and 4 bases at J, leaving 6 bases unmatched. CDR1 and CDR2 (germline): LNHNV, YYDKDF (reference sequence). CDR3 residues: CATSRGGQGVFTEAFF. The CDR3 DNA reads as TGTGCCACCAGCAGAGGCGGACAGGGGGTTTTCACTGAAGCTTTCTTT.

The chain has TRBV7-6 and TRBJ1-1; 11 nucleotides align to TRBD1. The CDR3 is 15 amino acids. V trimming: 5 bases; J trimming: 3 bases; junction bases outside the gene matches: 5. CDR1 SGHVS and CDR2 FNYEAQ come from the germline V gene. The CDR3 protein is CASSPRDRGDTEAFF. The CDR3 bases are TGTGCCAGCAGCCCCCGGGACAGGGGGGACACTGAAGCTTTCTTT.

This clone was seen just once. V gene TRBV3-1 (or the pseudogene TRBV3-2) combines with J gene TRBJ1-5, with TRBD1 identical over 7 bases. Germline trimming cut 1 base from V and 4 bases from J; bases unmatched to any gene: 10. The CDR3 runs 17 residues. The germline V gene has CDR1 LGHDT and CDR2 YNNKEL (reference sequence). The DNA of the CDR3 is TGTGCCAGCAGCCAAGCCTCCAGGGGCAGGGGGAATCAGCCCCAGCATTTT. Protein product: CASSQASRGRGNQPQHF.

The chain is built from TRBV28 and TRBJ2-1, with D possibly TRBD1 on 5 matching bases. CDR3 size: 13 residues. Per germline, CDR1 MDHEN and CDR2 SYDVKM. With 2 bases removed from V and 6 bases from J, the gap between germline ends came to 8 bases. The CDR3 DNA reads TGTGCCAGCAGTTTAAGGGGCACCAATGAGCAGTTCTTC. Translating gives CASSLRGTNEQFF.

This clone was detected only once. The chain couples TRBV6-2 or TRBV6-3 to TRBJ1-2; TRBD1 matches 8 bases. The CDR3 loop spans 14 amino acids. V trimming: 6 bases; J trimming: 4 bases; junction bases outside the gene matches: 7. The germline CDR1 and CDR2 sequences are MNHEY and SVGEGT. In DNA form, the CDR3 reads TGTGCCAGCAGCTCTCGGGACAGGTTCTATGGCTACACCTTC. Translating it yields CASSSRDRFYGYTF.

The J gene is TRBJ1-5, the V gene TRBV6-5; TRBD1 is a possible D gene (5 bases). Germline V CDR1 and CDR2: MNHEY, SVGAGI. The CDR3 length is 14 residues. Between the trimmed V and J ends, which lost 5 bases and 2 bases, there was a span of 10 bases. The CDR3 sequence: CASSRAGGNQPQHF. CDR3 sequence (DNA): TGTGCCAGCAGTCGGGCGGGGGGCAATCAGCCCCAGCATTTT.

The V and J genes are TRBV4-1 and TRBJ2-7, with a tentative D call TRBD1 (6 bases). The CDR3 is 15 amino acids. V lost 4 bases, J lost 4 bases, and 17 bases lay in between. Germline CDR1 MGHRA, CDR2 YSYEKL. CDR3 amino acids: CASSLRTDLAYEQYF. CDR3 nucleotides: TGCGCCAGCAGCCTCAGGACAGATCTTGCTTACGAGCAGTACTTC.